Given below is one T cell receptor (beta chain) in context. This clonotype was seen only a few times. Its specific antigen is unknown. No base-level quality is on record; no much larger clone is a single base apart. Only healthy Caucasian donors were included. Three pairs of female monozygotic twins, all aged roughly 18 to 29 years, made up the twin cohort. Peripheral blood mononuclear cells were used as the source from which RNA for TCR libraries was isolated. This entry belongs to a study of identical twins (dated by TCRdb to 2016 to 2017). With respect to the entire study: TCR alpha and beta repertoires from monozygotic twins, unrelated adults of various ages and cord blood were deep-sequenced to test whether fetal clonotypes persist. To rule out contamination, the twin experiments were replicated at different times with different library preparation protocols. General study outcomes and caveats: The excess sharing between twins in beta out-of-frame sequences was weaker because fewer shared sequences reduced the signal-to-noise ratio. Abundant cord blood beta clonotypes had fewer insertions, young adult naive repertoires showed a similar but weaker trend, and memory repertoires showed no such trend. Compared with coincidental sharing between unrelated individuals, out-of-frame TCR alpha sequences shared between twins showed an excess of sequences with low generation probability. Conclusions relied on cross-sectional statistical analysis, since the same donors could not be followed over many years. Recombination models systematically underestimated out-of-frame TCR alpha sharing in monozygotic twins but agreed with sharing between unrelated individuals. Invariant T cells such as MAIT and iNKT could partly confound zero-insertion analyses, although diverse VJ usage argued against such confounding for most clonotypes.

From the cysteine up to the phenylalanine, the CDR3 has a length of 13 residues. The CDR3 DNA has 39 bases and is translated from base 1. The germline V gene gives CDR1 as MNHEY and CDR2 as SVGAGI. After removal of 4 bases from V and 6 bases from J, the junction retains 2 bases not matched to a gene. Library construction relied on 5' RACE. TCRdb names Illumina HiSeq 2000 as the instrument used. Template switching introduced a universal primer binding site; the final cDNA contained a unique molecular identifier, enabling accurate counting of TCR cDNA molecules. First-strand cDNA for TCR alpha and beta chains was synthesized from specific primers in the conserved constant-segment region. To control for contamination, every cDNA library was double barcoded, receiving both a SMART-Mk sample barcode and Illumina barcodes. Two successive PCR steps introduced TruSeq adapter sequences along with Illumina sample barcodes. The TCR alpha and beta cDNA libraries were sequenced on the Illumina HiSeq platform using custom primers. The study's own analysis went as follows. MiGEC was used to process raw reads and extract unique molecular identifiers, and MiXCR was used to find CDR3 positions. Recombination models were inferred per individual with the repgenHMM and IGoR tools using an EM algorithm. The tcR package in R was used for shared clonotype analysis, with sharing normalized by the product of cloneset sizes. Out-of-frame nonproductive sequences were analyzed to study raw recombination free of thymic and clonal selection effects. Using fastp trimming at Q25 and MiXCR clonotype assembly, TCRdb reanalyzed the public sequencing data and kept in-frame beta chains. Every distinct CDR3 protein forms one entry, paired with its most common genes and DNA. TCRdb assigned the V and J calls; the authors' analysis was not used. This sample holds 690,000 or so distinct CDR3 sequences; 8.6% were observed only once. The ten largest clones add up to 0.75% to 1% of the sample.

The data were also submitted as part of a second study, on yellow fever vaccine responses in identical twins. That second publication adds: The authors reported that the T cell response to vaccination in identical twins appeared partly convergent and partly personalized. The study precisely tracked vaccine-responding T cell clones in identical twins.

The chain links TRBV6-5 with TRBJ1-2; TRBD1 aligns with 10 central bases. Input material: PBMCs. The clonotype originates from a woman under 30 in good health. In nucleotide form, the sequence is TGTGCCAGCAGTTTTGGACAGGGGGATGGCTACACCTTC. Translated, it gives CASSFGQGDGYTF.